The entry below describes one T cell receptor (beta chain). The CDR3 runs 14 residues. V trimming: 6 bases; J trimming: 6 bases; junction bases outside the gene matches: 5. Per germline, CDR1 MDHEN and CDR2 SYDVKM. The assay was immunoSEQ multiplex PCR, and TCRdb's table has in-frame clones only and misses some. The repertoire holds roughly 70,000 clones, with 82% as singletons. The sample is drawn from a study of blood T cell repertoires in COVID-19. Overall study: T cells, B-cell-depleted T cells, or PBMCs supplied cDNA or gDNA.

The sample taken for sequencing was peripheral blood. The rearrangement joins TRBV28 to TRBJ1-6; 7 bases map to TRBD1. This TCR was sampled from a woman aged 60-75 years with acute or convalescent COVID-19. CDR3 DNA sequence: TGTGCCAGCAGAAAGACAGGGCCTAATTCACCCCTCCACTTT. Its protein is CASRKTGPNSPLHF.